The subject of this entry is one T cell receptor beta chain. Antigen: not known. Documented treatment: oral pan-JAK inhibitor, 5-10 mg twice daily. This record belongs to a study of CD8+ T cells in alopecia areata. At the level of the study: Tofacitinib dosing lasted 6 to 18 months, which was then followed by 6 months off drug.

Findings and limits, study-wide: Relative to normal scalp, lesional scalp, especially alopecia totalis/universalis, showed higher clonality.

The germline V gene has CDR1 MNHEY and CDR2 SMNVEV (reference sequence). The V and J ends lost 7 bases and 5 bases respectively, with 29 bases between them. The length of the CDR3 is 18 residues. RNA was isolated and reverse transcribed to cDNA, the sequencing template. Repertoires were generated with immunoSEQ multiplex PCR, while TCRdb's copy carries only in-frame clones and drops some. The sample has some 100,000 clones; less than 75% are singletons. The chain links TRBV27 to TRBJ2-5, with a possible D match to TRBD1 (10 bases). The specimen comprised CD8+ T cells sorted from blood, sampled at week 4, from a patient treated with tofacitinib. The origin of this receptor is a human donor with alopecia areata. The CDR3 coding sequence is TGTGCCAGCATCCCGACAGGGGGCTTCAGCGGGGGGATGGAGACCCAGTACTTC. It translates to CASIPTGGFSGGMETQYF.